What follows are 9 T cell receptor beta chains derived from one specimen sequenced in a study of kidney transplant recipient with SARS-CoV-2 infection (dated by TCRdb to the early 2020s). The sample's time point, from its label and the paper: pre-pandemic baseline sample and day 111 after first positive SARS-CoV-2 test. Reads for this sample came from an Illumina MiSeq. Using fastp at Q25 and MiXCR, TCRdb reprocessed the public reads and kept productive beta chains. Identical CDR3 proteins give one entry, which carries the most common genes and DNA. The sample profile shows roughly 230,000 distinct CDR3 sequences; about 30% of them were found once. The ten largest make up roughly 7% of the sample. Sequencing used a blood sample, obtained at baseline and on day 111 from a kidney transplant recipient. These receptors were collected from a male patient aged 25 to 39 who had COVID-19 and was a kidney transplant recipient. Some T cells may derive from the graft donor when a transplant has been performed.

The chain links TRBV27 to TRBJ2-3, with 9 positions matching TRBD2. The V and J ends lost 5 bases and 2 bases, in that order; junction bases with no gene match: 8. CDR1 MNHEY and CDR2 SMNVEV come from the germline V gene (reference sequence). This CDR3 spans 16 amino acids. CDR3 bases: TGTGCCAGCAGTCCCCTCACTAGCGGGTTCACAGATACGCAGTATTTT. Translated, it gives CASSPLTSGFTDTQYF.

This clonotype was picked up many times. This rearrangement joins TRBV2 to TRBJ2-2; a weak D match, TRBD2 (5 bases). Germline-derived CDR1 and CDR2 are SNHLY and FYNNEI. CDR3 length: 14 amino acids. Trimming left V 4 bases short and J 7 bases short, with 13 bases between. As DNA, the CDR3 is TGTGCCAGCAGTGTAGGACTCGGGTACGGGGAGCTGTTTTTT. Its protein product is CASSVGLGYGELFF.

This clonotype was seen a few times. This chain links TRBV18 with TRBJ2-6; D gene unclear. Trimming stripped 0 bases from V and 7 bases from J, with 4 bases between. The length of the CDR3 is 13 residues. Germline CDR1 and CDR2: KGHSH and LQKENI. The CDR3 nucleotides read TGTGCCAGCTCACCACCGAATGCCAACGTCCTGACTTTC. It encodes CASSPPNANVLTF.

Remarks on this clonotype: A much more abundant neighbour one base away suggests this may be a read error. The genes are TRBV3-1 and TRBJ2-5; maybe TRBD2 (6 bases). The CDR3 has 16 amino acids. Germline CDR1 is LGHDT and CDR2 is YNNKEL (reference sequence). CDR3 DNA: TGTACCAGCAGCCGAGTGGGAGGCGGTTCTTGGGAGACCCAGTACTTC. Its protein is CTSSRVGGGSWETQYF.

Of note for this clonotype: This sequence may be a read error, since a much larger clone differs from it by one base. This chain links TRBV7-9 with TRBJ2-1, with TRBD2 matching 7 bases. CDR1 is SEHNR and CDR2 is FQNEAQ in the germline V gene (reference sequence). V shed 0 bases and J 4 bases; nucleotides not matched to a gene: 9. CDR3 length: 17 residues. Written as DNA, the CDR3 is TGTGCCAGCAGCTTAGCGGGACTAACGGCCTTTTACAATGAGCAGTTCTTC. This gives the protein CASSLAGLTAFYNEQFF. Supplemented by reference TRBV7-9 and TRBJ2-1, the full variable domain reads DTGVSQNPRHKITKRGQNVTFRCDPISEHNRLYWYRQTLGQGPEFLTYFQNEAQLEKSRLLSDRFSAERPKGSFSTLEIQRTEQGDSAMYLCASSLAGLTAFYNEQFFGPGTRLTVL.

In its sample, this clonotype was seen many times. The rearrangement joins TRBV6-5 to TRBJ2-7, with a possible D match to TRBD1 (6 bases). The CDR3 has 14 amino acids. From germline, CDR1 is MNHEY and CDR2 SVGAGI. Between the trimmed V and J ends, which lost 7 bases and 7 bases, there was a span of 20 bases. The CDR3, as DNA: TGTGCCAGCACCCCTGACAGGCAGGAAGGGGAGCAGTACTTC. As protein: CASTPDRQEGEQYF.

In this sample, this clonotype turned up many times. The DNA for the CDR3 is TGTGCCAGCAGTTTATACGGCGGCTACGAGCAGTACTTC. Its translation is CASSLYGGYEQYF. The chain is built from TRBV28 and TRBJ2-7; D is ambiguous. The CDR3 is 13 amino acids. CDR1 and CDR2 from the germline V gene are MDHEN and SYDVKM. V was clipped by 1 base and J by 3 bases, with 7 bases between them.

The sample holds many counts of this clonotype. The J gene is TRBJ2-5, the V gene TRBV25-1, with D perhaps TRBD1 or TRBD2 (5 bases each). The J call could be wrong; TRBJ2-7 is a better fit for the DNA end. CDR1 and CDR2 (germline): MGHDK, SYGVNS. This CDR3 has 19 residues. In DNA form, the CDR3 reads TGTGCCAGCAGTGAATATGGGGGAGATGGCCCTATCCAAAACTACGAGCAGTACTTC. It translates to CASSEYGGDGPIQNYEQYF.

Note on this clonotype: A single base separates this from a much larger clone, so it may be a read error. The chain has TRBV9 and TRBJ2-7; TRBD2 matches at 8 bases. The germline gives CDR1 SGDLS, CDR2 YYNGEE. J gave up 3 bases and V 4 bases, and 9 bases lay outside the gene matches. The CDR3 covers 15 residues. CDR3 bases: TGTGCCAGCAGCCCGACTAGCGATCCGTACTACGAGCAGTACTTC. Translated: CASSPTSDPYYEQYF.